A single sample gave rise to the 31 T cell receptor beta chains below, sequenced in a study of blood T cell repertoires in COVID-19. Only in-frame clones appear in the TCRdb table, and some are missing; sequencing was by immunoSEQ multiplex PCR. The repertoire holds about 120,000 clones, 85% to 90% seen once, with 9.5% to 13% in the top ten. Sequencing input: peripheral blood. These receptors came from a man older than 75 with acute or convalescent COVID-19.

This chain links TRBV3-1 (or the pseudogene TRBV3-2) with TRBJ1-4; a weak D match, TRBD1 (6 bases). The CDR3 has 18 amino acids. CDR1 is LGHDT and CDR2 is YNNKEL in the germline V gene (reference sequence). V was cut by 0 bases and J by 7 bases, with 21 bases left in between. The DNA for the CDR3 is TGTGCCAGCAGCCAAGATAGACCGTTACAGGGTATTGGTGAAAAACTGTTTTTT. Encoded protein: CASSQDRPLQGIGEKLFF.

This rearrangement joins TRBV5-3 to TRBJ1-3, with 8 bases fitting TRBD1. TRBV5-3 is given ORF status, its function remaining uncertain. The length of the CDR3 is 16 residues. J gave up 2 bases and V 4 bases, and 8 bases lay outside the gene matches. The CDR3 DNA reads as TGTGCCAGAAGCCCGGACAGGGTGGACCCTGGAAACACCATATATTTT. This translates into CARSPDRVDPGNTIYF.

The chain is built from TRBV5-8 and TRBJ1-1; D may be TRBD1 (5 bases). The germline V gene has CDR1 SGHTS and CDR2 YDEGEE. The CDR3 totals 15 residues. With 2 bases removed from V and 1 base from J, the gap between germline ends came to 12 bases. This CDR3 reads CASSFDSPQNTEAFF. CDR3 sequence (DNA): TGTGCCAGCAGCTTCGACAGTCCACAGAACACTGAAGCTTTCTTT.

The rearrangement joins TRBV3-1 (or the pseudogene TRBV3-2) to TRBJ2-1, with a possible D match to TRBD2 (6 bases). The CDR3 spans 14 residues. Germline V gene lookup returns CDR1 LGHDT and CDR2 YNNKEL (reference sequence). Trimming removed 7 bases at V and 7 bases at J, with 17 bases between. CDR3 nucleotide sequence: TGTGCCAGCAAGCTCACCGGGACTCGGAATGAGCAGTTCTTC. This gives the protein CASKLTGTRNEQFF.

The rearrangement links TRBV10-2 to TRBJ2-2; TRBD2 matches 10 bases. This CDR3 is built from 15 residues. The V gene end was trimmed by 8 bases and the J gene end by 5 bases; junction bases not matched to a gene: 8. Germline lookup yields CDR1 WSHSY and CDR2 SAAADI. The CDR3 reads CASSSSGGLTGELFF. CDR3 bases: TGCGCCAGCTCCTCTAGCGGGGGACTAACCGGGGAGCTGTTTTTT.

The chain is built from TRBV6-5 and TRBJ1-1; D is possibly TRBD1 (5 bases). V gave up 8 bases and J gave up 5 bases, with 15 bases separating them. The length of the CDR3 is 13 residues. Germline CDR1 MNHEY, CDR2 SVGAGI. The CDR3, as DNA: TGTGCCAGCTCACGAAGTGGGGGGACTGAAGCTTTCTTT. This translates into CASSRSGGTEAFF.

V gene TRBV13 combines with J gene TRBJ2-5, with 9 bases aligning to TRBD2. Germline CDR1 is PRHDT and CDR2 is FYEKMQ (reference sequence). The CDR3 consists of 17 residues. After removal of 0 bases from V and 1 base from J, the junction contained 6 bases not matched to a gene. The CDR3, as DNA: TGTGCCAGCAGCTTAGGCCGTAGCGGGAGCGGCCAAGAGACCCAGTACTTC. As protein: CASSLGRSGSGQETQYF.

The rearrangement links TRBV19 to TRBJ1-4; 8 bases are a match to TRBD1. CDR3 size: 15 residues. CDR1 LNHDA and CDR2 SQIVND come from the germline V gene (reference sequence). Germline trimming cut 7 bases from V and 3 bases from J; bases unmatched to any gene: 7. CDR3 sequence reads: CASMGRGRANEKLFF. DNA for the CDR3: TGTGCCAGTATGGGCAGGGGGCGTGCTAATGAAAAACTGTTTTTT.

The chain recombines TRBV30 with TRBJ1-1; TRBD1 agrees at 10 bases. CDR3 length: 12 amino acids. Germline V gives CDR1 GTSNPN, CDR2 SVGIG (reference sequence). Unmatched junction bases numbered 3, after V lost 6 bases and J lost 5 bases. The CDR3 region has the DNA TGTGCCTGTGACAGGGGGCCGACTGAAGCTTTCTTT. Translated: CACDRGPTEAFF.

The V and J genes are TRBV7-8 and TRBJ1-6; 9 nucleotides line up with TRBD1. Germline V gives CDR1 SGHVS, CDR2 FQNEAQ. This CDR3 is built from 13 residues. Losses at the gene ends were 5 bases for V and 10 bases for J; bases not matched to a gene: 3. The CDR3 bases are TGTGCCAGCAGCGACAGGGGGGAATCACCCCTCCACTTT. Amino acid sequence: CASSDRGESPLHF.

The chain uses TRBV19 and TRBJ2-5; TRBD1 matches 8 bases. The CDR3 is made up of 15 amino acids. The germline V gene encodes CDR1 LNHDA and CDR2 SQIVND (reference sequence). Trimming at V came to 5 bases and at J to 0 bases, leaving 5 bases not matched to a gene. In DNA form, the CDR3 reads TGTGCCAGTAGTCGAGGGACAGGCCACCAAGAGACCCAGTACTTC. It yields the protein CASSRGTGHQETQYF. Supplemented by reference TRBV19 and TRBJ2-5, the full variable domain reads DGGITQSPKYLFRKEGQNVTLSCEQNLNHDAMYWYRQDPGQGLRLIYYSQIVNDFQKGDIAEGYSVSREKKESFPLTVTSAQKNPTAFYLCASSRGTGHQETQYFGPGTRLLVL.

Note on this clone: One end of the junction does not line up with germline, which may come from a read error. The chain employs TRBV7-7 and TRBJ2-5; 9 nucleotides line up with TRBD2. Per the germline V gene, CDR1 is SSHAT and CDR2 is FNYEAQ (reference sequence). CDR3 size: 15 residues. The CDR3 region has the DNA TGTGCTAGCAGCTCGACTAGCGGCTTACAAGAGACCCAGTACTTC. Translating gives CASSSTSGLQETQYF.

The chain joins TRBV10-3 to TRBJ2-7; 9 nucleotides match TRBD2. This CDR3 comprises 14 residues. Germline CDR1 reads ENHRY; CDR2 reads SYGVKD. Trimming at V came to 7 bases and at J to 7 bases, leaving 11 bases not matched to a gene. The CDR3 bases are TGTGCCATCAAACTAACGGCGGGAGGGGGGGAGCAGTACTTC. Amino acids: CAIKLTAGGGEQYF.

This chain connects TRBV5-6 to TRBJ2-3; 16 positions match TRBD2. With V trimmed by 4 bases and J by 6 bases, 8 bases remained unmatched. The CDR3 sequence is 17 residues long. The germline gives CDR1 SGHDT, CDR2 YYEEEE. In nucleotides, the CDR3 is TGTGCCAGCAGCGGTGGGACTAGCGGGAGGGTAAGGGATACGCAGTATTTT. This translates into CASSGGTSGRVRDTQYF.

The chain recombines TRBV9 with TRBJ1-1; weak D call: TRBD1 (6 bases). The CDR3 runs to 16 residues. With 1 base removed from V and 1 base from J, the gap between germline ends came to 14 bases. CDR1 and CDR2 from the germline V gene are SGDLS and YYNGEE. CDR3 in DNA: TGTGCCAGCAGCGTAACAGGGACGACACCGAACACTGAAGCTTTCTTT. Residues: CASSVTGTTPNTEAFF.

About this clone itself: Compared with germline, one end of the junction differs, possibly owing to a read error. Other DNA variants within this sample encode the same CDR3. This chain links TRBV29-1 with TRBJ1-1, with D perhaps matching TRBD1 (5 bases). CDR1 SQVTM and CDR2 ANQGSEA come from the germline V gene. This CDR3 has 15 amino acids. This CDR3 is CSVDSPGEMNTEAFF. CDR3 DNA sequence: TGCAGCGTTGACAGTCCGGGGGAAATGAATACTGAAGCTTTCTTT.

This chain links TRBV6-6 with TRBJ1-6, with D possibly being TRBD1 (5 bases). The length of the CDR3 is 14 residues. From germline, CDR1 is MNHNY and CDR2 SVGAGI (reference sequence). Trimming left V 5 bases short and J 4 bases short, with 9 bases between. The chain's CDR3 is CASSDRLYNSPLHF. CDR3 sequence (DNA): TGTGCCAGCAGTGACAGACTTTATAATTCACCCCTCCACTTT.

The chain joins TRBV7-2 to TRBJ2-3; D call uncertain. Per the germline V gene, CDR1 is SGHTA and CDR2 is FQGNSA. This CDR3 comprises 12 residues. V shed 5 bases and J shed 4 bases, with 7 bases lying between them. The CDR3 nucleotides read TGTGCCAGCAGCCCCCGGTCAGATACGCAGTATTTT. Its protein is CASSPRSDTQYF.

This rearrangement joins TRBV6-5 to TRBJ1-3; possibly TRBD1 for D (6 bases). CDR3 length equals 15 residues. Germline loops: CDR1 MNHEY, CDR2 SVGAGI. Trimming took 5 bases from V and 3 from J, leaving 14 bases between them. CDR3 sequence reads: CASSTGQSRGNTIYF. In DNA form, the CDR3 reads TGTGCCAGCAGTACCGGACAGTCTCGTGGAAACACCATATATTTT.

The CDR3 region is CASSLTGIANEKLFF. The DNA of the CDR3 is TGCGCCAGCAGCCTTACGGGGATAGCTAATGAAAAACTGTTTTTT. The rearrangement joins TRBV5-1 to TRBJ1-4; D gene ambiguous. The CDR3 is 15 residues long. The V end was cut by 4 bases, the J end by 3 bases, with 13 bases between. In germline, CDR1 is SGHRS, CDR2 YFSETQ. Combining the CDR3 with reference TRBV5-1 and TRBJ1-4 gives the whole variable domain KAGVTQTPRYLIKTRGQQVTLSCSPISGHRSVSWYQQTPGQGLQFLFEYFSETQRNKGNFPGRFSGRQFSNSRSEMNVSTLELGDSALYLCASSLTGIANEKLFFGSGTQLSVL.

The chain links TRBV9 to TRBJ1-2; 10 bases line up with TRBD1. The ends lost 4 bases at V and 8 bases at J; junction bases unmatched: 20. Germline V gene data show CDR1 as SGDLS and CDR2 as YYNGEE. The CDR3 consists of 18 residues. As DNA, the CDR3 is TGTGCCAGCAGCTCATCAAGTCTGGGGGACAGGGGCGTTCGGGGCTACACCTTC. Protein product: CASSSSSLGDRGVRGYTF.

The chain uses TRBV24-1 and TRBJ2-7, with a possible D match to TRBD2 (6 bases). The germline gives CDR1 KGHDR, CDR2 SFDVKD. CDR3 length: 15 residues. V shed 5 bases and J shed 0 bases, with 13 bases lying between them. CDR3: CATSAGDLVSYEQYF. CDR3 nucleotides: TGTGCCACCAGTGCCGGGGACTTGGTCTCCTACGAGCAGTACTTC.

This clone has more than one count but fewer than ten. This chain connects TRBV28 to TRBJ1-5; a weak D match, TRBD1 (5 bases). The germline CDR1 and CDR2 sequences are MDHEN and SYDVKM. The V end was cut by 6 bases, the J end by 2 bases, with 14 bases between. The CDR3 is 15 amino acids. The CDR3 reads CASSKQGEGNQPQHF. The CDR3 DNA reads TGTGCCAGCAGCAAACAAGGGGAAGGCAATCAGCCCCAGCATTTT.

The chain has TRBV6-5 and TRBJ1-6; D might be TRBD1 (6 bases). Trimming removed 0 bases at V and 8 bases at J, with 11 bases between. Germline assignment: CDR1 MNHEY and CDR2 SVGAGI. The CDR3 consists of 15 residues. DNA of the CDR3: TGTGCCAGCAGTTACTCTACGGCAGGGGATTCACCCCTCCACTTT. Translation: CASSYSTAGDSPLHF.

V is TRBV20-1 and J is TRBJ2-7, with D maybe TRBD2 (6 bases). CDR3 length equals 13 residues. V dropped 3 bases and J dropped 5 bases, with 14 bases sitting between them. From germline, CDR1 is DFQATT and CDR2 SNEGSKA (reference sequence). The chain's CDR3 is CSASSGGLDEQYF. As DNA, the CDR3 is TGCAGTGCTAGTAGTGGGGGACTTGACGAGCAGTACTTC.

CDR3 residues: CASSLIGGDNEQFF. The CDR3 DNA reads TGTGCCAGCAGCTTGATCGGGGGGGATAATGAGCAGTTCTTC. The chain uses TRBV9 and TRBJ2-1, with 8 nucleotides matching TRBD2. J lost 7 bases, V lost 4 bases, and 7 bases had no gene match. The CDR3 sequence is 14 residues long. CDR1 is SGDLS, CDR2 YYNGEE, per germline.

This chain links TRBV4-1 with TRBJ1-3, with D uncertain. Germline V gene lookup returns CDR1 MGHRA and CDR2 YSYEKL. This CDR3 contains 15 residues. The ends were cut back, 1 base at V and 0 bases at J, with 7 bases in the middle. This chain's CDR3 is CASSQVRSSGNTIYF. CDR3 sequence (DNA): TGCGCCAGCAGCCAAGTAAGGAGCTCTGGAAACACCATATATTTT.

The chain employs TRBV30 and TRBJ2-7; the match to TRBD2 covers 11 bases. V lost 3 bases and J lost 6; bases outside the gene matches: 4. Germline values: CDR1 GTSNPN, CDR2 SVGIG (reference sequence). This CDR3 region has 13 residues. The CDR3 spells CAWRLAGVGEQYF. As DNA, the CDR3 is TGTGCCTGGAGACTAGCGGGAGTTGGCGAGCAGTACTTC.

The chain employs TRBV29-1 and TRBJ1-5; D not resolved. The CDR3 covers 13 residues. Germline V CDR1 and CDR2: SQVTM, ANQGSEA. V gave up 3 bases and J gave up 2 bases, with 8 bases separating them. In nucleotides, the CDR3 is TGCAGCGTTGATTTGGCAGGCAATCAGCCCCAGCATTTT. Amino acids: CSVDLAGNQPQHF. The entire variable domain, with the rest obtained from reference TRBV29-1 and TRBJ1-5, is as follows: SAVISQKPSRDICQRGTSLTIQCQVDSQVTMMFWYRQQPGQSLTLIATANQGSEATYESGFVIDKFPISRPNLTFSTLTVSNMSPEDSSIYLCSVDLAGNQPQHFGDGTRLSIL.

The chain joins TRBV2 to TRBJ2-7; D gene ambiguous. Looked up from germline, CDR1 is SNHLY and CDR2 is FYNNEI. The length of the CDR3 is 11 residues. The V end was cut by 3 bases, the J end by 4 bases, with 4 bases between. The CDR3 DNA reads as TGTGCCAGCAGTGAGGAGTACGAGCAGTACTTC. It encodes CASSEEYEQYF. The full variable domain, in which reference TRBV2 and TRBJ2-7 provide the parts outside the CDR3, is EPEVTQTPSHQVTQMGQEVILRCVPISNHLYFYWYRQILGQKVEFLVSFYNNEISEKSEIFDDQFSVERPDGSNFTLKIRSTKLEDSAMYFCASSEEYEQYFGPGTRLTVT.

The genes are TRBV2 and TRBJ2-7; TRBD2 matches 7 bases. Germline loops: CDR1 SNHLY, CDR2 FYNNEI. With V trimmed by 7 bases and J by 1 base, 7 bases remained unmatched. There are 14 residues in the CDR3. In nucleotides, the CDR3 is TGTGCCAGCACCCGGGAGCGGGGTTCCTACGAGCAGTACTTC. Translation gives CASTRERGSYEQYF. Based on the CDR3 plus reference TRBV2 and TRBJ2-7, the full variable domain is EPEVTQTPSHQVTQMGQEVILRCVPISNHLYFYWYRQILGQKVEFLVSFYNNEISEKSEIFDDQFSVERPDGSNFTLKIRSTKLEDSAMYFCASTRERGSYEQYFGPGTRLTVT.